These 3 T cell receptor beta chains were sequenced from one sample in a study of vaccination effects on CD4 cells after COVID-19. Their recognized antigens are unknown. Measured with immunoSEQ multiplex PCR; TCRdb has only the in-frame clones, and not every one. The data show tens of thousands of clones, around 69% seen once. Researchers isolated CD4+ T cells once approximately eleven days of culture had elapsed. The material sequenced was CD4+ T cells from PBMCs cultured without peptide, taken before COVID-19 vaccination. The receptors here all came from a human donor who received a COVID-19 vaccine.

V and J are TRBV2 and TRBJ1-5, with 8 bases aligning to TRBD1. Per the germline V gene, CDR1 is SNHLY and CDR2 is FYNNEI. This CDR3 has 14 residues. The ends lost 6 bases at V and 4 bases at J; junction bases unmatched: 5. In nucleotides, the CDR3 is TGTGCCAGCAGGGACAGGGAAGGGAATCAGCCCCAGCATTTT. It encodes CASRDREGNQPQHF.

The chain uses TRBV5-5 and TRBJ1-2; TRBD1 might be the D (5 bases). Germline loops: CDR1 SGHKS, CDR2 YYEKEE (reference sequence). Trimming took 4 bases from V and 2 from J, leaving 15 bases between them. This CDR3 is built from 15 residues. DNA for the CDR3: TGTGCCAGCAGCGCTGTGCCGGGGCCGAACTATGGCTACACCTTC. Translating it yields CASSAVPGPNYGYTF.

This clone turned up a few times. This chain links TRBV30 with TRBJ2-5; 9 bases are shared with TRBD1. Unmatched junction bases numbered 5, after V lost 8 bases and J lost 7 bases. This CDR3 spans 11 amino acids. The germline gives CDR1 GTSNPN, CDR2 SVGIG (reference sequence). The CDR3 DNA reads as TGTGCCCATGACAGGGGGGGGACCCAGTACTTC. As protein: CAHDRGGTQYF.